This paragraph covers one T cell receptor (beta chain) sequence. Its antigen is not known. Each replicate PCR on the sorted subsets used 150 to 200 ng DNA (around 30,000 T cell genomes). Repertoires were generated with immunoSEQ multiplex PCR, while TCRdb's copy carries only in-frame clones and drops some. The sample has millions of clones; approximately 90% are singletons. This entry is derived from a study of shared clonotypes between healthy human individuals. General observations from the study: Shared clonotypes across all four donors exceeded non-shared ones in generation probability. Among several donors, about 5% of naive CD4 clonotypes were found in common.

Donation came from healthy HIV-negative adults that had no recent acute infections or vaccinations. The CDR3 consists of 15 residues. CDR1 WNHNN and CDR2 SYGVQD come from the germline V gene (reference sequence). The V gene end was trimmed by 2 bases and the J gene end by 2 bases; junction bases not matched to a gene: 3. Sequencing was carried out using naive CD4+ T cells sorted from blood. Subset indicated: CD45RA+ positively selected. V is TRBV10-1 and J is TRBJ2-1, with TRBD1 identical over 7 bases. This sequence was found in a young man in good health. DNA of the CDR3: TGCGCCAGCAGTGAGATAACAGGGGCCTACAATGAGCAGTTCTTC. It yields the protein CASSEITGAYNEQFF.